This T cell receptor (beta chain) originates from a study of identical twins (dated by TCRdb to about 2016). Describing the broader study: The study deep-sequenced TCR alpha and beta repertoires from monozygotic twins, unrelated adults of various ages and cord blood to test whether fetal clonotypes persist. To rule out contamination, the twin experiments were replicated at different times with different library preparation protocols.

General findings and caveats noted by the study authors: Compared with coincidental sharing between unrelated individuals, out-of-frame TCR alpha sequences shared between twins had an excess of sequences with low generation probability. Recombination models systematically underestimated out-of-frame TCR alpha sharing in monozygotic twins but agreed with sharing between unrelated individuals. Fewer insertions were carried by abundant cord blood beta clonotypes, a similar but weaker trend appeared in young adult naive repertoires, and no such trend appeared in memory repertoires. A weaker excess of twin sharing was found in beta out-of-frame sequences because the signal-to-noise ratio was lowered by fewer shared sequences. Conclusions relied on cross-sectional statistical analysis, since the same donors could not be followed over many years. Invariant T cells such as MAIT and iNKT could partly confound zero-insertion analyses, although diverse VJ usage argued against such confounding for most clonotypes.

Every donor was a healthy Caucasian. Three pairs of female monozygotic twins, all aged 18 to 29 years, made up the twin cohort. Peripheral blood mononuclear cells were the source from which RNA for the TCR libraries was isolated. Concerning this clonotype itself: Its target antigen remains unknown. Base qualities are not recorded, but no much larger clone differs from it by a single base.

The library relied on 5' RACE. Sequencing was performed on an Illumina HiSeq 2000. Template switching added a universal primer binding site, and the final cDNA carried a unique molecular identifier that allowed TCR cDNA molecules to be counted accurately. First-strand cDNA for TCR alpha and beta chains was synthesized from specific primers in the conserved constant-segment region. To control for contamination, every cDNA library carried two barcodes: a SMART-Mk sample barcode plus Illumina barcodes. TruSeq adapter sequences, together with Illumina sample barcodes, were added in two successive PCR steps. Sequencing of the TCR alpha and beta cDNA libraries was done on the Illumina HiSeq platform using custom primers. As for the original processing: MiGEC was used to process raw reads and extract unique molecular identifiers, and MiXCR was used to find CDR3 positions. For each individual, recombination models were inferred using an EM algorithm with the repgenHMM and IGoR tools. The tcR package in R was used for shared clonotype analysis, with sharing normalized by the product of cloneset sizes. To study raw recombination free of thymic and clonal selection effects, out-of-frame nonproductive sequences were analyzed. TCRdb ran its own pipeline on the public reads, namely fastp trimming at Q25 and MiXCR clone calling, and kept in-frame beta chains. Each CDR3 protein appears once, grouped with its most common genes and DNA. The authors' filters were not applied to this entry. In this sample the table shows hundreds of thousands of distinct CDR3 sequences, around 8.6% of which occur a single time. The top ten clonotypes cover 0.8% to 1% of the sample.

After removal of 4 bases from V and 2 bases from J, the junction retains 8 bases not matched to a gene. Its CDR3 holds 16 amino acids, cysteine through phenylalanine. Left in the record is the CDR3 DNA by itself, 48 bases read in frame from the first base. Sequences SEHNR (CDR1) and FQNEAQ (CDR2) are obtained from the germline V gene (reference sequence). This same sample was also taken into another study, of yellow fever vaccine responses in identical twins. Drawing on the second study: According to the authors, in identical twins the way T cells responded to vaccination appeared partly convergent and partly personalized. In identical twins, the study followed T cell clones that responded to the vaccine with precision.

The sequenced sample consisted of PBMCs. The sequence links TRBV7-9 to TRBJ2-5, with 9 central nucleotides matching TRBD1. The source is a woman aged 18 to 35 in good health. In nucleotide form, the sequence is TGTGCCAGCAGCTCCAGCGGGACAGGGCCTCAAGAGACCCAGTACTTC. Its coded protein is CASSSSGTGPQETQYF.